Listed below are T cell receptor beta chains from one sample, sequenced in a study of shared clonotypes between healthy human individuals. Assay: immunoSEQ multiplex PCR; the TCRdb copy retains only in-frame clones and omits some. This table holds around 2.5 million clones, under 95% found once. Sequencing used naive CD4+ T cells from PBMCs. The receptors here all came from a man younger than 35 in good health. Some clones in this sample may be carry-over from other donors' samples. CDR3s include the opening cysteine and the closing phenylalanine or tryptophan. D genes are given only for firm matches. Expanded clones are given a class, and other clones once, few, many or no size at all.

V: TRBV5-3
size: once
J: TRBJ1-5
D: NA
CDR3: CARSLCGENQPQHF
DNA: TGTGCCAGAAGCTTGTGCGGGGAAAATCAGCCCCAGCATTTT

V: TRBV5-1
size: NA
J: TRBJ2-1
D: TRBD2
CDR3: CASSSQTSGINEQFF
DNA: TGCGCCAGCAGCTCCCAAACTAGCGGGATCAATGAGCAGTTCTTC

V: TRBV25-1
size: NA
J: TRBJ2-7
D: NA
CDR3: CASSASYEQYF
DNA: TGTGCCAGCAGTGCCTCCTACGAGCAGTACTTC

V: TRBV28
size: once
J: TRBJ1-5
D: NA
CDR3: CASRLGPGQPQHF
DNA: TGTGCCAGCCGCTTGGGACCCGGTCAGCCCCAGCATTTT

V: TRBV11-2
size: NA
J: TRBJ1-2
D: NA
CDR3: CASWGRGFNYGYTF
DNA: TGTGCCAGCTGGGGGAGAGGGTTTAACTATGGCTACACCTTC

V: TRBV6-6
size: once
J: TRBJ1-1
D: NA
CDR3: CASSYGDAETEAFF
DNA: TGTGCCAGCAGTTACGGGGACGCAGAAACTGAAGCTTTCTTT

V: TRBV30
size: NA
J: TRBJ2-1
D: TRBD2
CDR3: CAWGEGIYNEQFF
DNA: TGTGCCTGGGGGGAGGGGATATACAATGAGCAGTTCTTC

V: TRBV9
size: NA
J: TRBJ2-3
D: NA
CDR3: CASRSGPEGDTQYF
DNA: TGTGCCAGCAGATCAGGTCCTGAGGGAGATACGCAGTATTTT

V: TRBV2
size: many
J: TRBJ1-2
D: TRBD1
CDR3: CASSESGGRGYTF
DNA: TGTGCCAGCAGTGAGTCAGGGGGCCGTGGCTACACCTTC

V: TRBV5-1
size: NA
J: TRBJ2-7
D: TRBD1
CDR3: CASRMTGRPYEQYF
DNA: TGCGCCAGCAGGATGACAGGGCGACCCTACGAGCAGTACTTC

V: TRBV5-6
size: NA
J: TRBJ2-2
D: NA
CDR3: CASSSRDRANTGELFF
DNA: TGTGCCAGCAGCTCAAGGGACCGCGCGAACACCGGGGAGCTGTTTTTT

V: TRBV6-5
size: NA
J: TRBJ1-6
D: NA
CDR3: CASSYIGRSNSPLHF
DNA: TGTGCCAGCAGTTACATCGGGCGGAGTAATTCACCCCTCCACTTT

V: TRBV18
size: NA
J: TRBJ1-2
D: NA
CDR3: CASSLGGNYGYTF
DNA: TGTGCCAGCTCACTGGGTGGGAACTATGGCTACACCTTC

V: TRBV30
size: NA
J: TRBJ1-4
D: NA
CDR3: CAWGGATNEKLFF
DNA: TGTGCCTGGGGGGGGGCAACTAATGAAAAACTGTTTTTT

V: TRBV7-2
size: NA
J: TRBJ2-7
D: NA
CDR3: CASSLWGLSYEQYF
DNA: TGTGCCAGCAGCTTATGGGGGCTCTCCTACGAGCAGTACTTC

V: TRBV10-2
size: once
J: TRBJ2-7
D: NA
CDR3: CASSIWVVGGEQYF
DNA: TGCGCCAGCAGTATTTGGGTAGTGGGGGGCGAGCAGTACTTC

V: TRBV6-1
size: NA
J: TRBJ2-5
D: TRBD2
CDR3: CASSVAGLETQYF
DNA: TGTGCCAGCAGTGTAGCGGGGTTGGAGACCCAGTACTTC

V: TRBV19
size: NA
J: TRBJ2-3
D: TRBD2
CDR3: CASSIDTLAGGSTDTQYF
DNA: TGTGCCAGTAGTATCGACACATTAGCGGGAGGGAGCACAGATACGCAGTATTTT

V: TRBV7-9
size: NA
J: TRBJ1-2
D: TRBD1
CDR3: CASSLRWGQGDGGYTF
DNA: TGTGCCAGCAGCTTAAGGTGGGGACAGGGGGACGGTGGCTACACCTTC

V: TRBV4-1
size: once
J: TRBJ1-1
D: NA
CDR3: CASSQERQRGTEAFF
DNA: TGCGCCAGCAGCCAAGAAAGACAACGGGGCACTGAAGCTTTCTTT

V: TRBV28
size: NA
J: TRBJ1-4
D: TRBD1
CDR3: CASRNRQGVGEKLFF
DNA: TGTGCCAGCAGGAATAGACAGGGGGTAGGGGAAAAACTGTTTTTT

V: TRBV10-2
size: NA
J: TRBJ1-2
D: NA
CDR3: CASSREEVGYTF
DNA: TGCGCCAGCTCCAGGGAAGAAGTTGGCTACACCTTC

V: TRBV11-1
size: NA
J: TRBJ1-1
D: NA
CDR3: CASSLALNTEAFF
DNA: TGTGCCAGCAGCTTAGCTTTGAACACTGAAGCTTTCTTT

V: TRBV6-5
size: NA
J: TRBJ2-7
D: TRBD1
CDR3: CASSLNWDRVNEQYF
DNA: TGTGCCAGCAGCCTCAACTGGGACAGGGTAAACGAGCAGTACTTC

V: TRBV6-5
size: NA
J: TRBJ2-3
D: TRBD1
CDR3: CASSYSGQGGTDTQYF
DNA: TGTGCCAGCAGTTACTCGGGACAGGGAGGCACAGATACGCAGTATTTT

V: TRBV5-6
size: NA
J: TRBJ2-2
D: NA
CDR3: CASSFGTNTGELFF
DNA: TGTGCCAGCAGCTTCGGGACCAACACCGGGGAGCTGTTTTTT

V: TRBV9
size: once
J: TRBJ2-1
D: TRBD2
CDR3: CASSALGVSGRSYNEQFF
DNA: TGTGCCAGCAGCGCCCTCGGGGTTAGCGGGAGATCCTACAATGAGCAGTTCTTC

V: TRBV7-9
size: once
J: TRBJ1-2
D: TRBD1
CDR3: CASSRTTGGLYGYTF
DNA: TGTGCCAGCAGCAGAACGACAGGGGGCCTCTATGGCTACACCTTC

V: TRBV9
size: NA
J: TRBJ1-2
D: NA
CDR3: CASSVGGGGGYTF
DNA: TGTGCCAGCAGCGTAGGCGGAGGGGGAGGCTACACCTTC

V: TRBV29-1
size: once
J: TRBJ2-1
D: TRBD1
CDR3: CSVERDRGYNEQFF
DNA: TGCAGCGTAGAACGGGACAGGGGTTACAATGAGCAGTTCTTC

V: TRBV6-5
size: NA
J: TRBJ2-7
D: TRBD1
CDR3: CASSSRGRDTYEQYF
DNA: TGTGCCAGCAGTTCCAGGGGGCGAGATACCTACGAGCAGTACTTC

V: TRBV5-3
size: NA
J: TRBJ2-7
D: NA
CDR3: CARSVHTGPLYEQYF
DNA: TGTGCCAGAAGCGTCCACACAGGACCCCTCTACGAGCAGTACTTC

V: TRBV25-1
size: once
J: TRBJ2-4
D: TRBD1
CDR3: CASSGRQGMRNIQYF
DNA: TGTGCCAGCAGTGGTCGACAGGGTATGAGAAACATTCAGTACTTC

V: TRBV15
size: NA
J: TRBJ2-7
D: TRBD2
CDR3: CATRRLAGAKEQYF
DNA: TGTGCCACCAGGCGTCTAGCGGGAGCCAAGGAGCAGTACTTC

V: TRBV5-1
size: NA
J: TRBJ1-2
D: TRBD1
CDR3: CASRTGLGVNYGYTF
DNA: TGCGCCAGCAGGACAGGGTTGGGGGTTAACTATGGCTACACCTTC

V: TRBV6-1
size: NA
J: TRBJ2-1
D: TRBD1
CDR3: CASRNQGARYNEQFF
DNA: TGTGCCAGCAGGAACCAGGGGGCGCGGTACAATGAGCAGTTCTTC

V: TRBV9
size: NA
J: TRBJ1-2
D: NA
CDR3: CASSGVRAANYGYTF
DNA: TGTGCCAGCAGTGGGGTCCGGGCGGCAAACTATGGCTACACCTTC

V: TRBV5-4
size: NA
J: TRBJ1-2
D: NA
CDR3: CASSTDLTNYGYTF
DNA: TGTGCCAGCAGCACGGACCTCACTAACTATGGCTACACCTTC

V: TRBV6-5
size: NA
J: TRBJ1-6
D: TRBD1
CDR3: CASRPGQSNSPLHF
DNA: TGTGCCAGCAGACCGGGACAGTCTAATTCACCCCTCCACTTT

V: TRBV18
size: NA
J: TRBJ1-2
D: NA
CDR3: CASSPPGQKGGYTF
DNA: TGTGCCAGCTCACCCCCGGGACAAAAGGGTGGCTACACCTTC

V: TRBV7-9
size: NA
J: TRBJ2-7
D: NA
CDR3: CASSLTTAYEQYF
DNA: TGTGCCAGCAGCTTAACGACAGCCTACGAGCAGTACTTC

V: TRBV2
size: few
J: TRBJ2-5
D: TRBD1
CDR3: CASSDRGETQYF
DNA: TGTGCCAGCAGTGACAGGGGGGAGACCCAGTACTTC

V: TRBV7-9
size: NA
J: TRBJ2-1
D: TRBD2
CDR3: CASSPELLAGVCNEQFF
DNA: TGTGCCAGCAGCCCTGAGCTACTAGCGGGGGTGTGCAATGAGCAGTTCTTC

V: TRBV5-1
size: NA
J: TRBJ1-1
D: TRBD1
CDR3: CASSLRQGMGTEAFF
DNA: TGCGCCAGCAGCTTGAGACAGGGGATGGGGACTGAAGCTTTCTTT

V: TRBV6-5
size: NA
J: TRBJ1-3
D: NA
CDR3: CASSYSGTAGNTIYF
DNA: TGTGCCAGCAGTTACTCGGGCACGGCTGGAAACACCATATATTTT

V: TRBV9
size: NA
J: TRBJ2-3
D: NA
CDR3: CASSVGPGITQYF
DNA: TGTGCCAGCAGCGTAGGCCCGGGAATAACGCAGTATTTT

V: TRBV28
size: NA
J: TRBJ1-5
D: NA
CDR3: CASSSTGNSNQPQHF
DNA: TGTGCCAGCAGTTCGACAGGTAATAGCAATCAGCCCCAGCATTTT

V: TRBV15
size: NA
J: TRBJ1-5
D: NA
CDR3: CATSRDWGGNQPQHF
DNA: TGTGCCACCAGCAGAGATTGGGGAGGCAATCAGCCCCAGCATTTT

V: TRBV2
size: NA
J: TRBJ1-2
D: NA
CDR3: CASSDEGEGYTF
DNA: TGTGCCAGCAGTGACGAGGGTGAAGGCTACACCTTC

V: TRBV18
size: NA
J: TRBJ2-7
D: NA
CDR3: CASSPSLSTLSHEQYF
DNA: TGTGCCAGCTCACCTTCTCTCAGTACCCTCTCTCACGAGCAGTACTTC

V: TRBV5-4
size: NA
J: TRBJ2-1
D: TRBD2
CDR3: CASSLLTSGRPSEQFF
DNA: TGTGCCAGCAGCTTATTGACTAGCGGGAGGCCCTCCGAGCAGTTCTTC

V: TRBV4-2
size: NA
J: TRBJ2-7
D: NA
CDR3: CASSQEIGGEQYF
DNA: TGTGCCAGCAGCCAGGAGATTGGGGGCGAGCAGTACTTC

V: TRBV25-1
size: NA
J: TRBJ1-5
D: NA
CDR3: CASSSTKAGDQPQHF
DNA: TGTGCCAGCAGTTCGACAAAGGCGGGGGATCAGCCCCAGCATTTT

V: TRBV28
size: NA
J: TRBJ2-5
D: TRBD2
CDR3: CASSPGLAGRRETQYF
DNA: TGTGCCAGCAGTCCCGGACTAGCGGGAAGGAGGGAGACCCAGTACTTC

V: TRBV7-3
size: NA
J: TRBJ1-2
D: NA
CDR3: CASSLTPTESYGYTF
DNA: TGTGCCAGCAGCTTAACCCCCACGGAGAGCTATGGCTACACCTTC

V: TRBV30
size: NA
J: TRBJ1-2
D: TRBD1
CDR3: CASRQGIIRNYGYTF
DNA: TGTGCCTCCAGACAGGGGATAATTCGGAACTATGGCTACACCTTC

V: TRBV5-1
size: once
J: TRBJ2-7
D: TRBD2
CDR3: CASSLVLAGVYEQYF
DNA: TGCGCCAGCAGCTTGGTACTAGCGGGAGTATACGAGCAGTACTTC

V: TRBV7-8
size: NA
J: TRBJ1-3
D: NA
CDR3: CASSLAGTGRGNTIYF
DNA: TGTGCCAGCAGCTTAGCGGGAACGGGTAGAGGAAACACCATATATTTT

V: TRBV28
size: NA
J: TRBJ2-1
D: TRBD2
CDR3: CASSLAGAFNEQFF
DNA: TGTGCCAGCAGTTTAGCGGGAGCCTTCAATGAGCAGTTCTTC